The 17 T cell receptor beta chains below come from one sample, sequenced in a study of blood T cells in healthy people across ages (dated by TCRdb to between 2015 and 2017). Library preparation employed 5' RACE. TCRdb lists the instrument as Illumina HiSeq 2500. A second PCR of roughly 7 to 11 cycles was performed with a sample-barcoded 5' primer and a J-beta primer mix. The public reads were quality trimmed at Q25 with fastp and then assembled into clones with MiXCR by TCRdb, keeping productive beta chains. Identical CDR3 protein sequences are pooled into one entry, listed with their most common genes and DNA. The sample table lists about 1,500,000 distinct CDR3 sequences, about 43% of them with a count of one. The ten largest account for roughly 7.9% of the sample. The sequencing input was blood. The receptors shown here come from a woman under 30 in good health.

In nucleotides, the CDR3 is TGTGCCACCAGTAAAACAGGGGAAAACTACAATGAGCAGTTCTTC. It yields the protein CATSKTGENYNEQFF. The chain couples TRBV24-1 to TRBJ2-1; 7 positions match TRBD1. Germline V CDR1 and CDR2: KGHDR, SFDVKD. This CDR3 has 15 amino acids. V shed 6 bases and J 3 bases; nucleotides not matched to a gene: 7.

The rearrangement links TRBV10-3 to TRBJ1-2; TRBD1 might be the D (6 bases). The germline V and J ends were trimmed by 7 bases and 2 bases, with 11 bases remaining between them. There are 13 residues in the CDR3. Germline lookup yields CDR1 ENHRY and CDR2 SYGVKD. The CDR3 nucleotides are TGTGCCATCACCGGGACACCAAACTATGGCTACACCTTC. This gives the protein CAITGTPNYGYTF.

The rearrangement uses TRBV29-1 and TRBJ1-1, with no clear D. V was trimmed by 3 bases and J by 3 bases, leaving 2 bases between them. Germline values: CDR1 SQVTM, CDR2 ANQGSEA. The CDR3 extends over 10 amino acids. CDR3 DNA: TGCAGCGTTGAGCACACTGAAGCTTTCTTT. Residues: CSVEHTEAFF. Together with reference TRBV29-1 and TRBJ1-1, the CDR3 gives the full variable domain: SAVISQKPSRDICQRGTSLTIQCQVDSQVTMMFWYRQQPGQSLTLIATANQGSEATYESGFVIDKFPISRPNLTFSTLTVSNMSPEDSSIYLCSVEHTEAFFGQGTRLTVV.

This chain connects TRBV20-1 to TRBJ1-1; D is uncertain. CDR3 size: 13 residues. Trimming took off 4 bases at V and 1 base at J, with 10 bases between the two ends. Germline V CDR1 and CDR2: DFQATT, SNEGSKA (reference sequence). The CDR3 protein is CSAIPRSNTEAFF. DNA of the CDR3: TGCAGTGCTATCCCGCGGTCGAACACTGAAGCTTTCTTT.

This clonotype came up a few times. This chain joins TRBV24-1 and TRBJ2-1, with D tentatively TRBD1 or TRBD2 (5 bases each). The CDR3 is 13 residues long. V lost 7 bases to trimming and J lost 7 bases, with 13 bases between them. Germline V gene lookup returns CDR1 KGHDR and CDR2 SFDVKD. CDR3 sequence: CATSMRGGNEQFF. CDR3 nucleotides: TGTGCCACCAGCATGAGGGGTGGAAATGAGCAGTTCTTC.

This clonotype occurred a few times. The chain employs TRBV29-1 and TRBJ2-2; D uncertain. With 3 bases removed from V and 0 bases from J, the gap between germline ends came to 14 bases. This CDR3 spans 16 amino acids. Germline V gives CDR1 SQVTM, CDR2 ANQGSEA. The CDR3, as DNA: TGCAGCGTTGATCTGGGTAGCCGTGCGAACACCGGGGAGCTGTTTTTT. Amino acids: CSVDLGSRANTGELFF.

Only a few counts were recorded for this clonotype. The J gene is TRBJ2-5, the V gene TRBV7-2; TRBD2 matches at 8 bases. The CDR3 spans 15 residues. Per germline, CDR1 SGHTA and CDR2 FQGNSA. Trimming at V came to 7 bases and at J to 4 bases, leaving 11 bases not matched to a gene. In DNA, the CDR3 is TGTGCCAGCACCCCGGGACCAGCGGGAGTAGAGACCCAGTACTTC. It codes for CASTPGPAGVETQYF.

The CDR3 reads CASSHRTEYGYTF. The CDR3, as DNA: TGCGCCAGCAGCCACCGGACGGAATATGGCTACACCTTC. The chain links TRBV4-1 to TRBJ1-2; D ambiguous. Deletions cut 3 bases from V and 5 bases from J, with 10 bases between. The CDR3 loop spans 13 amino acids. Per germline, CDR1 MGHRA and CDR2 YSYEKL.

There are many counts of this clonotype. The chain is built from TRBV12-3 or TRBV12-4 and TRBJ2-3; D ambiguous. The CDR3 is 13 residues long. With 6 bases removed from V and 4 bases from J, the gap between germline ends came to 11 bases. The CDR3 DNA follows: TGTGCCAGCAGGTGGGGTTCGGCAGATACGCAGTATTTT. Translated, it gives CASRWGSADTQYF.

This chain links TRBV25-1 with TRBJ2-1; D not resolved. The DNA end is a closer match to TRBJ2-7, so the J assignment may be wrong. Germline CDR1 MGHDK, CDR2 SYGVNS. This CDR3 is 16 amino acids long. This CDR3 reads CASSESGIYSYNEQYF. As DNA, the CDR3 is TGTGCCAGCAGTGAATCGGGCATATACTCCTACAACGAGCAGTACTTC.

The chain joins TRBV2 to TRBJ1-2, with D tentatively TRBD1 (5 bases). Germline-derived CDR1 and CDR2 are SNHLY and FYNNEI. This CDR3 comprises 11 residues. Trimming left V 6 bases short and J 8 bases short, with 10 bases between. In DNA, the CDR3 is TGTGCCAGCAGCTGGGGGTTGGGCTACACCTTC. It codes for CASSWGLGYTF.

This rearrangement joins TRBV11-2 to TRBJ2-4; the D gene is possibly TRBD2 (6 bases). Near its end, the DNA agrees better with TRBJ2-7, so the J call may be wrong. The CDR3 totals 11 residues. CDR1 and CDR2 (germline): SGHAT, FQNNGV. The CDR3 region has the DNA TGTGCCAGCGGCGGGATATACGAGCAGTACTTC. Translated, it gives CASGGIYEQYF.

This clonotype was seen a handful of times. The J gene is TRBJ2-1, the V gene TRBV11-2; 10 bases map to TRBD2. The trim removed 0 bases at V and 10 bases at J, leaving 12 bases unmatched. The CDR3 length is 17 residues. Germline assignment: CDR1 SGHAT and CDR2 FQNNGV. The chain's CDR3 is CASSLDLATSGRPEQFF. CDR3 nucleotides: TGTGCCAGCAGCTTAGATCTGGCGACTAGCGGGCGTCCGGAGCAGTTCTTC.

The gene calls are TRBV6-5 and TRBJ2-7, with D tentatively TRBD2 (6 bases). V was clipped by 0 bases and J by 2 bases, with 11 bases between them. Germline V CDR1 and CDR2: MNHEY, SVGAGI. This CDR3 is built from 15 residues. The CDR3 nucleotides read TGTGCCAGCAGTTACTCCGGGACTCTGACCTACGAGCAGTACTTC. As protein: CASSYSGTLTYEQYF.

The chain employs TRBV5-1 and TRBJ1-1; TRBD1 matches at 8 bases. Germline V gives CDR1 SGHRS, CDR2 YFSETQ. The CDR3 extends over 13 amino acids. V was pared by 4 bases and J by 5 bases, with 4 bases of the junction left unmatched. CDR3 amino acids: CASSQGAETEAFF. The CDR3, as DNA: TGCGCCAGCAGCCAGGGGGCTGAGACTGAAGCTTTCTTT.

As for this clonotype: Mismatch with germline at one junction end may stem from a read error. The rearrangement uses TRBV5-1 and TRBJ2-7, with TRBD2 identical over 12 bases. CDR1 is SGHRS and CDR2 is YFSETQ in the germline V gene. This CDR3 region has 15 residues. CDR3 bases: TGCGCCAGCAGCATGACTAGCGGGAGTTCCTATGAGCAGTACTTC. Its translation: CASSMTSGSSYEQYF.

The table lists this clonotype with a few counts. The chain links TRBV5-5 to TRBJ2-7, with a possible D match to TRBD1 (6 bases). Germline V gene sequence: CDR1 SGHKS, CDR2 YYEKEE (reference sequence). V was pared by 3 bases and J by 3 bases, with 13 bases between. The CDR3 contains 14 residues. CDR3 protein: CASSWTGTSYEQYF. The CDR3 DNA is TGTGCCAGCAGCTGGACGGGGACAAGCTACGAGCAGTACTTC.